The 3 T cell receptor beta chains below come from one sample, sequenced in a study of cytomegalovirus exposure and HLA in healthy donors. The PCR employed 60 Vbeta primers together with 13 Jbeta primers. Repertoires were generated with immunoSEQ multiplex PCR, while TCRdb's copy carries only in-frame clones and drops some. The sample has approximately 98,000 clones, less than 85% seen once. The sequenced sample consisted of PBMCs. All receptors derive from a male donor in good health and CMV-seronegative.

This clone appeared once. CDR3 amino acids: CASSEPDRGAAEKLFF. Written as DNA, the CDR3 is TGTGCCAGCAGCGAACCGGACAGGGGCGCAGCTGAAAAACTGTTTTTT. The chain carries TRBV5-5 and TRBJ1-4; 9 positions agree with TRBD1. V was pared by 4 bases and J by 7 bases, with 11 bases of the junction left unmatched. Germline V gives CDR1 SGHKS, CDR2 YYEKEE (reference sequence). The CDR3 has 16 amino acids.

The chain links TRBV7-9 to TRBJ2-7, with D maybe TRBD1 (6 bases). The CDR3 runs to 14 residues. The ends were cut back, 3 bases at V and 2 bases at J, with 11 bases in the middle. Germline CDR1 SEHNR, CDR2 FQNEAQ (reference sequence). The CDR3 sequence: CASSFGQRPYEQYF. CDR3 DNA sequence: TGTGCCAGCAGCTTCGGACAGAGACCCTACGAGCAGTACTTC.

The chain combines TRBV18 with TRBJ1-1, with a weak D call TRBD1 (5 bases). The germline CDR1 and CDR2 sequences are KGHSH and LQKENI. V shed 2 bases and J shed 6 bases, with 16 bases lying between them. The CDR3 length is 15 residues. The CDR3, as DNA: TGTGCCAGCTCACCAGGGATAAAGGGGTGGGCTGAAGCTTTCTTT. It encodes CASSPGIKGWAEAFF.